This TCR beta chain was identified in a study of blood T cell repertoires in COVID-19. About the study: T cells, B-cell-depleted T cells, or PBMCs supplied cDNA or gDNA.

The assay was immunoSEQ multiplex PCR, and TCRdb's table has in-frame clones only and misses some. Of about 120,000 clones in the sample, 80% to 90% were seen once. This CDR3 is 14 amino acids long. Germline loops: CDR1 LNHDA, CDR2 SQIVND (reference sequence). Trimming left V 7 bases short and J 6 bases short, with 16 bases between. The chain uses TRBV19 and TRBJ1-5; a possible D gene is TRBD1 (5 bases). This clonotype was sampled from a woman aged 45-65 years with acute or convalescent COVID-19. The sequenced sample consisted of peripheral blood. CDR3 amino acids: CASTPGGGVQPQHF. For the CDR3, the DNA is TGTGCCAGTACCCCCGGGGGAGGAGTTCAGCCCCAGCATTTT.